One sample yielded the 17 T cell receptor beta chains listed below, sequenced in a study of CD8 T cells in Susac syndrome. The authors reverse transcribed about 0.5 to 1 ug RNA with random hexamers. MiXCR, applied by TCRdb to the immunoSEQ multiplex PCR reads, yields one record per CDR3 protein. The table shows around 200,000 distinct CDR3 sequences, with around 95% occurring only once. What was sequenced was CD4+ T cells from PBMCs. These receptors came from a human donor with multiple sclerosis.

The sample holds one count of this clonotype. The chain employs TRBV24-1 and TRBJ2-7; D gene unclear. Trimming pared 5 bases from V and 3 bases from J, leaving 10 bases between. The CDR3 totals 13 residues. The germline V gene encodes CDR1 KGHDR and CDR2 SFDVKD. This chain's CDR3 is CATSGATGYEQYF. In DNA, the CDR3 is TGTGCCACCAGTGGGGCCACGGGCTACGAGCAGTACTTC.

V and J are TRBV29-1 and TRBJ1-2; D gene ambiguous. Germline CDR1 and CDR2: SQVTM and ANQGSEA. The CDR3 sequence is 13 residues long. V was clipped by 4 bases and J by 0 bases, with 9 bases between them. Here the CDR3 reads CSVVPRTNYGYTF. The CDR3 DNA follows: TGCAGCGTTGTTCCAAGAACTAACTATGGCTACACCTTC.

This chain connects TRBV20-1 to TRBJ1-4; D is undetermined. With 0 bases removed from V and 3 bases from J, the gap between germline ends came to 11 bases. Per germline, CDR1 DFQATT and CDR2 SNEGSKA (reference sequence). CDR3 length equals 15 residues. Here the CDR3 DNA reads TGCAGTGCTAGAGATCCTAGGGAGTCTAATGAAAAACTGTTTTTT. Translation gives CSARDPRESNEKLFF.

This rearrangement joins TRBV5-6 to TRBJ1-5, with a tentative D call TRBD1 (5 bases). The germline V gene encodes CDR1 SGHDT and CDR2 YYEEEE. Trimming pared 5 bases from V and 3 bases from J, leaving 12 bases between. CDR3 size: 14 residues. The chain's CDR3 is CASRHQGTNQPQHF. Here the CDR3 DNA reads TGTGCCAGCAGACACCAGGGTACCAATCAGCCCCAGCATTTT.

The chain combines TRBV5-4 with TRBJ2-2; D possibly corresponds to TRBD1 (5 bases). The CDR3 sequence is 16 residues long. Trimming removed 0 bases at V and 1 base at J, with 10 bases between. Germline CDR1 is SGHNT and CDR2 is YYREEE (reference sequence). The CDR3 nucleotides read TGTGCCAGCAGCTTGGGAGGCAGGGTGAACACCGGGGAGCTGTTTTTT. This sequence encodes CASSLGGRVNTGELFF.

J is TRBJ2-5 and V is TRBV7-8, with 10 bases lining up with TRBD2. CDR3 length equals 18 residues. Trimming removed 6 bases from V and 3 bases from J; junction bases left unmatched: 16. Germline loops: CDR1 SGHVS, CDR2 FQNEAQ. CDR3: CASSPGLAAAGLKETQYF. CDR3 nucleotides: TGTGCCAGCAGTCCTGGACTAGCGGCTGCTGGTCTTAAAGAGACCCAGTACTTC.

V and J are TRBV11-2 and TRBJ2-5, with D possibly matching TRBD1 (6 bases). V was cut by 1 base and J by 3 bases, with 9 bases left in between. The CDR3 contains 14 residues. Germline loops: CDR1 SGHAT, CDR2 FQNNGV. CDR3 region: CASSLVRTEETQYF. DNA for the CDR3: TGTGCCAGCAGCTTAGTGCGGACAGAAGAGACCCAGTACTTC.

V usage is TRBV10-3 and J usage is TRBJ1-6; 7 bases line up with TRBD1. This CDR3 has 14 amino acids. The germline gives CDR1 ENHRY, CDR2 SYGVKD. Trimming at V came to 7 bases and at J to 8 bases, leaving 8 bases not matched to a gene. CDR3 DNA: TGTGCCATCACCGCCCGACAGGGTGATTCACCCCTCCACTTT. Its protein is CAITARQGDSPLHF.

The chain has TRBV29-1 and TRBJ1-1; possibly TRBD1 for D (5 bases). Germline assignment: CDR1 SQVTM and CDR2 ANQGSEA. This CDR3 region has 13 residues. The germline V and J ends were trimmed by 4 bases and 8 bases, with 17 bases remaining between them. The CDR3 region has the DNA TGCAGCGTTGGGCATACTTTGACAGCCGAAGCTTTCTTT. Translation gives CSVGHTLTAEAFF.

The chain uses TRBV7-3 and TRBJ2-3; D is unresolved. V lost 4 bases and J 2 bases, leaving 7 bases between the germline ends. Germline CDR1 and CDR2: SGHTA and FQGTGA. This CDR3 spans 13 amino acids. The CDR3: CASSSPATDTQYF. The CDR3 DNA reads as TGTGCCAGCAGCTCCCCCGCCACAGATACGCAGTATTTT.

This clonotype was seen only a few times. CDR3 nucleotides: TGTGCCAGCAGCTCACCGACAGGTGAGGACTATGGCTACACCTTC. It is translated as CASSSPTGEDYGYTF. The gene calls are TRBV5-4 and TRBJ1-2; maybe TRBD1 (6 bases). The germline V gene has CDR1 SGHNT and CDR2 YYREEE (reference sequence). The CDR3 runs to 15 residues. Trimming took off 3 bases at V and 3 bases at J, with 15 bases between the two ends. The full variable domain, with the rest looked up from reference TRBV5-4 and TRBJ1-2, is ETGVTQSPTHLIKTRGQQVTLRCSSQSGHNTVSWYQQALGQGPQFIFQYYREEENGRGNFPPRFSGLQFPNYSSELNVNALELDDSALYLCASSSPTGEDYGYTFGSGTRLTVV.

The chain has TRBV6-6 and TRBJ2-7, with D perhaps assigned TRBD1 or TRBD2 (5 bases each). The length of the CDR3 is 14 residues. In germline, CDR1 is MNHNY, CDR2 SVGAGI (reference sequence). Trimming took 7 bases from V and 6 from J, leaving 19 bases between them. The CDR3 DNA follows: TGTGCCAGCACCCCTCTCGGGGCCCCCGGCGAGCAGTACTTC. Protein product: CASTPLGAPGEQYF.

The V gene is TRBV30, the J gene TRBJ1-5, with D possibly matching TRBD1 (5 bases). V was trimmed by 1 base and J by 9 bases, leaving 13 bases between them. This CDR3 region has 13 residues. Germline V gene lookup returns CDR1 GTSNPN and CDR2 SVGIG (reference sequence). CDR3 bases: TGTGCCTGGAGTGATCTGGAGGGGTTGCCCCAGCATTTT. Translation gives CAWSDLEGLPQHF. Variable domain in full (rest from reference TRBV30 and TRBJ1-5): SQTIHQWPATLVQPVGSPLSLECTVEGTSNPNLYWYRQAAGRGLQLLFYSVGIGQISSEVPQNLSASRPQDRQFILSSKKLLLSDSGFYLCAWSDLEGLPQHFGDGTRLSIL.

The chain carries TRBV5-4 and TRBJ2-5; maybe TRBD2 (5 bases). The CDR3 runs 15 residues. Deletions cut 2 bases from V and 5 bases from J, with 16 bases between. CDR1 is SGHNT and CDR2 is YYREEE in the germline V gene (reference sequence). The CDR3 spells CASSLRSRGGETQYF. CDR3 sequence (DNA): TGTGCCAGCAGCTTAAGGTCCCGGGGTGGGGAGACCCAGTACTTC.

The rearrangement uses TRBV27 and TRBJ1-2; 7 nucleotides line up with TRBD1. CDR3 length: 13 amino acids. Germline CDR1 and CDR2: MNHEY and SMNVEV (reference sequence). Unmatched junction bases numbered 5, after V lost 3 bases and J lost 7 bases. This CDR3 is CASSFNRDSGYTF. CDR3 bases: TGTGCCAGCAGTTTTAACCGGGACAGTGGCTACACCTTC.

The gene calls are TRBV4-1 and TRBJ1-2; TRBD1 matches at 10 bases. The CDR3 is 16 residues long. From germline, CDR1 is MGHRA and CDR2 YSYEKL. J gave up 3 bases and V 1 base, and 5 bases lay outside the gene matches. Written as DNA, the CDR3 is TGCGCCAGCAGCCAAGGACGGGACAGGGGCGACTATGGCTACACCTTC. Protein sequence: CASSQGRDRGDYGYTF.

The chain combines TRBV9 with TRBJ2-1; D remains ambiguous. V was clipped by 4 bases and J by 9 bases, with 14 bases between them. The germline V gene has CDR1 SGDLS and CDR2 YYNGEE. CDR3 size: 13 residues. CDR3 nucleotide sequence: TGTGCCAGCAGCCCCCTCCTCGCCGGTGAGCAGTTCTTC. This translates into CASSPLLAGEQFF.